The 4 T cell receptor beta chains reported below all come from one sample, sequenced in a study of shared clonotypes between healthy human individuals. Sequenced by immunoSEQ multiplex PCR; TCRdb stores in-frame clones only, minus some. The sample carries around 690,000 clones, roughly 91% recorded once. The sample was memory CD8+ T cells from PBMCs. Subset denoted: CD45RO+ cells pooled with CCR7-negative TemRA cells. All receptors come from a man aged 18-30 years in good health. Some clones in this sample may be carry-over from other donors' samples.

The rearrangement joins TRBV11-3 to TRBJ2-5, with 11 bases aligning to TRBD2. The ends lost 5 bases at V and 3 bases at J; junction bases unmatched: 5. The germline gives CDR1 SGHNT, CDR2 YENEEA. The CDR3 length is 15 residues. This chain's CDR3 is CASSPGLADKETQYF. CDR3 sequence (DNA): TGTGCCAGCAGCCCGGGACTAGCGGACAAAGAGACCCAGTACTTC.

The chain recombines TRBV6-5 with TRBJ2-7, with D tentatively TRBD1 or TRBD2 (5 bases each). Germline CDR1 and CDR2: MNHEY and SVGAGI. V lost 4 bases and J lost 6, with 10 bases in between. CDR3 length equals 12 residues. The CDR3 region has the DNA TGTGCCAGCAGTTGGGGGACCGGCGAGCAGTACTTC. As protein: CASSWGTGEQYF.

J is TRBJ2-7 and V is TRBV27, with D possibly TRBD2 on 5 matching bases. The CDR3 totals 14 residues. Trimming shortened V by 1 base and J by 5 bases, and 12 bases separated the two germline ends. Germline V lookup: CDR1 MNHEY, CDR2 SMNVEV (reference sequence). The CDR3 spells CASSLFRSADEQYF. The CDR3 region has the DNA TGTGCCAGCAGTTTATTCAGGTCAGCGGACGAGCAGTACTTC.

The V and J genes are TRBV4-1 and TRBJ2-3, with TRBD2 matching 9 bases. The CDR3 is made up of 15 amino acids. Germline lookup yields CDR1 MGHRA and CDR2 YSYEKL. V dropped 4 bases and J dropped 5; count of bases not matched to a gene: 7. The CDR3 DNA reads TGCGCCAGCAGCCTCGTAGCGGGAGATCTAGATACGCAGTATTTT. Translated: CASSLVAGDLDTQYF.